This TCR beta chain comes out of a study of cytomegalovirus exposure and HLA in healthy donors. In the PCR, 60 Vbeta and 13 Jbeta primers were used. Here immunoSEQ multiplex PCR was the method, and the copy in TCRdb shows in-frame clones only, minus some. The table lists a few hundred thousand clones, over 60% of them singletons. Whole-study results and caveats: Later, an analysis found that common viral pathogens appeared to be linked with several of the most significant clusters.

This clone appeared once. Its target is not known. Between the trimmed V and J ends, which lost 6 bases and 4 bases, there was a span of 15 bases. CDR3 length: 14 amino acids. CDR1 MDHEN and CDR2 SYDVKM come from the germline V gene. The chain recombines TRBV28 with TRBJ2-5, with D possibly being TRBD2 (6 bases). Material for sequencing was PBMCs. The clonotype comes from a man between 18 and 29 years old in good health and CMV-seronegative. CDR3 loop: CASRLGGKGETQYF. CDR3 nucleotides: TGTGCCAGCAGACTCGGGGGTAAGGGAGAGACCCAGTACTTC.